These 32 T cell receptor beta chains share one sample of origin, sequenced in a study of beta chain features in type 1 diabetes. Overall study findings and caveats: The study found moderately but significantly shorter TCRB CDR3s in all four CD4+ subsets of Type 1 diabetes patients.

TCRB transcripts that were expressed got sequenced, as all of the isolated RNA had been reverse transcribed. Clones were read by immunoSEQ multiplex PCR, and TCRdb kept only the in-frame ones, dropping some. The profile shows about 160,000 clones, 8% to 8.5% of them singletons. What these receptors recognize is not known. The sequenced sample consisted of central memory CD4+ T cells from blood. These receptors were obtained from a young woman with type 1 diabetes.

The chain uses TRBV4-1 and TRBJ1-2, with D perhaps TRBD1 (6 bases). The CDR3 sequence is 15 residues long. The germline V gene encodes CDR1 MGHRA and CDR2 YSYEKL. V was trimmed by 1 base and J by 5 bases, leaving 14 bases between them. CDR3: CASSQVFQGLYGYTF. CDR3 sequence (DNA): TGCGCCAGCAGCCAAGTCTTCCAGGGGTTGTATGGCTACACCTTC.

As for this clone: At one of its ends the junction is not consistent with the germline gene, which may arise from a read error. The chain is built from TRBV28 and TRBJ2-7; a weak D match, TRBD1 (6 bases). Germline CDR1 reads MDHEN; CDR2 reads SYDVKM. The CDR3 is 13 amino acids. The CDR3 loop is CASSFSNSRGNHF. The CDR3 nucleotides read TGTGCCAGCAGTTTTTCGAATTCCAGGGGTAATCACTTC.

The DNA for the CDR3 is TGTGCCAGCAGCTTAGGGCAGGAGGGCTACGAGCAGTACTTC. This gives the protein CASSLGQEGYEQYF. The chain has TRBV7-9 and TRBJ2-7, with D tentatively TRBD2 (6 bases). The germline V gene encodes CDR1 SEHNR and CDR2 FQNEAQ (reference sequence). This CDR3 is built from 14 residues. V was cut by 1 base and J by 3 bases, with 10 bases left in between.

The chain combines TRBV19 with TRBJ2-7, with unresolved D. This CDR3 is built from 14 residues. Trimming removed 4 bases from V and 0 bases from J, with 10 bases in between. Germline V gene lookup returns CDR1 LNHDA and CDR2 SQIVND (reference sequence). CDR3 DNA: TGTGCCAGTAGTAAGTTTTGGAGCTCCTACGAGCAGTACTTC. It encodes CASSKFWSSYEQYF.

In this sample, this clone turned up many times. V gene TRBV7-9 combines with J gene TRBJ1-1; no clear D. Between the trimmed V and J ends, which lost 1 base and 4 bases, there was a span of 13 bases. Per the germline V gene, CDR1 is SEHNR and CDR2 is FQNEAQ (reference sequence). The CDR3 loop spans 15 amino acids. CDR3 in DNA: TGTGCCAGCAGCTTAGGTTCTGTCGAACTCACTGAAGCTTTCTTT. It is translated as CASSLGSVELTEAFF.

This clone appeared a few times. At one end the junction does not follow the germline gene, possibly because of a read error. This chain uses TRBV7-6 with TRBJ2-1; a possible D gene is TRBD2 (7 bases). Germline V gives CDR1 SGHVS, CDR2 FNYEAQ. The CDR3 sequence is 13 residues long. The DNA for the CDR3 is TGTGCCAGCAGCTTAGGCGGGGGCAATGGGCAGTTCTTC. It translates to CASSLGGGNGQFF.

This clone came up a few times. The chain combines TRBV14 with TRBJ2-3; tentatively, D is TRBD1 (6 bases). The CDR3 contains 13 residues. Germline lookup yields CDR1 SGHDN and CDR2 FVKESK. V was trimmed by 6 bases and J by 10 bases, leaving 17 bases between them. In DNA form, the CDR3 reads TGTGCCAGCAGACCTTTGGGGGCGGAGGCGCAGTATTTT. It codes for CASRPLGAEAQYF.

This clone has just a few counts. This chain connects TRBV7-2 to TRBJ2-5; weak D call: TRBD2 (5 bases). Trimming removed 5 bases at V and 9 bases at J, with 13 bases between. Germline V gives CDR1 SGHTA, CDR2 FQGNSA. This CDR3 is 12 amino acids long. In DNA, the CDR3 is TGTGCCAGCAGCGCCAGTACTAGGCCCCAGTACTTC. Its translation: CASSASTRPQYF. Full variable domain (outside the CDR3, taken from reference TRBV7-2 and TRBJ2-5): GAGVSQSPSNKVTEKGKDVELRCDPISGHTALYWYRQSLGQGLEFLIYFQGNSAPDKSGLPSDRFSAERTGGSVSTLTIQRTQQEDSAVYLCASSASTRPQYFGPGTRLLVL.

CDR3 nucleotides: TGTGCCATTGGAATCATGGGGGGTGGCACTGAAGCTTTCTTT. It is translated as CAIGIMGGGTEAFF. The chain couples TRBV28 to TRBJ1-1; D might be TRBD1 (5 bases). V was shortened by 10 bases and J by 4 bases, with 19 bases between the two germline ends. The CDR3 is 14 residues long. The germline V gene has CDR1 MDHEN and CDR2 SYDVKM.

The chain recombines TRBV2 with TRBJ2-5, with D maybe TRBD1 (6 bases). Trimming shortened V by 6 bases and J by 2 bases, and 10 bases separated the two germline ends. This CDR3 is built from 13 residues. In germline, CDR1 is SNHLY, CDR2 FYNNEI. The CDR3 sequence: CASSGQPQETQYF. The CDR3 bases are TGTGCCAGCAGCGGACAGCCGCAAGAGACCCAGTACTTC.

The V gene is TRBV18, the J gene TRBJ2-1; 8 bases agree with TRBD2. The CDR3 loop spans 12 amino acids. CDR1 KGHSH and CDR2 LQKENI come from the germline V gene. After removal of 5 bases from V and 6 bases from J, the junction contained 0 bases not matched to a gene. CDR3 nucleotide sequence: TGTGCCAGCTCAACTAGCGGCAATGAGCAGTTCTTC. This codes for CASSTSGNEQFF. Together with reference TRBV18 and TRBJ2-1, the CDR3 gives the full variable domain: NAGVMQNPRHLVRRRGQEARLRCSPMKGHSHVYWYRQLPEEGLKFMVYLQKENIIDESGMPKERFSAEFPKEGPSILRIQQVVRGDSAAYFCASSTSGNEQFFGPGTRLTVL.

A few counts support this clone. The genes are TRBV10-1 and TRBJ1-6, with TRBD1 identical over 11 bases. Trimming removed 5 bases from V and 9 bases from J; junction bases left unmatched: 6. Germline assignment: CDR1 WNHNN and CDR2 SYGVQD (reference sequence). CDR3 length equals 15 residues. CDR3 coding DNA: TGCGCCAGCAGTCCCGGACAGGGGGCAGTTTCACCCCTCCACTTT. Protein product: CASSPGQGAVSPLHF.

Only a few counts were recorded for this clone. The junction differs from germline at one of its ends, possibly a read error. V and J are TRBV6-1 and TRBJ2-7; 7 nucleotides align to TRBD2. CDR3 size: 13 residues. CDR1 is MNHNS and CDR2 is SASEGT in the germline V gene. In DNA form, the CDR3 reads TGTGCCACCAGTCCTAGCGGCACCTACGAGCAGTACTTC. It yields the protein CATSPSGTYEQYF.

This clone has a handful of counts. V gene TRBV11-2 combines with J gene TRBJ2-7; the match to TRBD2 covers 7 bases. The length of the CDR3 is 14 residues. Germline V gene data show CDR1 as SGHAT and CDR2 as FQNNGV. The ends lost 4 bases at V and 6 bases at J; junction bases unmatched: 9. The CDR3 reads CASSYLMGGGEQYF. The CDR3 bases are TGTGCCAGCAGCTACTTGATGGGGGGGGGCGAGCAGTACTTC.

The CDR3 DNA is TGTGCCAGCTCACCAAAGGGAGCAGGGGCGTACGAGCAGTACTTC. It is translated as CASSPKGAGAYEQYF. V gene TRBV18 combines with J gene TRBJ2-7; D possibly corresponds to TRBD1 (6 bases). V lost 2 bases, J lost 4 bases, and 15 bases lay in between. This CDR3 contains 15 residues. From germline, CDR1 is KGHSH and CDR2 LQKENI.

The chain employs TRBV7-8 and TRBJ1-2; D unresolved. CDR1 is SGHVS and CDR2 is FQNEAQ in the germline V gene. Trimming removed 5 bases from V and 0 bases from J, with 10 bases in between. The CDR3 extends over 14 amino acids. The CDR3 DNA reads TGTGCCAGCAGCCCCCGGTCCGCTAACTATGGCTACACCTTC. Amino acids: CASSPRSANYGYTF.

The chain recombines TRBV9 with TRBJ2-5, with 7 positions matching TRBD1. Germline values: CDR1 SGDLS, CDR2 YYNGEE. After removal of 5 bases from V and 5 bases from J, the junction contained 12 bases not matched to a gene. The CDR3 is 15 residues long. The CDR3 nucleotides are TGTGCCAGCAGTGGTCTAGGACAGGCTCGCGAGACCCAGTACTTC. Its translation: CASSGLGQARETQYF.

The chain is built from TRBV29-1 and TRBJ2-5; 16 positions match TRBD2. This CDR3 comprises 16 residues. Germline-derived CDR1 and CDR2 are SQVTM and ANQGSEA. After removal of 4 bases from V and 5 bases from J, the junction contained 7 bases not matched to a gene. CDR3 in DNA: TGCAGCGTTGGGGGGACTAGCGGGAGGGCCGGGGAGACCCAGTACTTC. Protein: CSVGGTSGRAGETQYF.

This clone has ten or more counts. V is TRBV4-3 and J is TRBJ2-6; 8 bases align to TRBD1. This CDR3 is 18 amino acids long. Trimming removed 4 bases from V and 0 bases from J; junction bases left unmatched: 8. The germline gives CDR1 LGHNA, CDR2 YSLEER. CDR3 in DNA: TGCGCCAGCAGCCCTACAGGGGGGCAGAGCTCTGGGGCCAACGTCCTGACTTTC. This encodes CASSPTGGQSSGANVLTF.

The chain has TRBV5-8 and TRBJ2-7; no reliable D call. Germline loops: CDR1 SGHTS, CDR2 YDEGEE. Between the trimmed V and J ends, which lost 2 bases and 6 bases, there was a span of 6 bases. The CDR3 has 11 amino acids. The chain's CDR3 is CASSFVGEQYF. The CDR3 region has the DNA TGTGCCAGCAGCTTCGTCGGCGAGCAGTACTTC.

This clone was picked up a small number of times. The chain recombines TRBV5-5 with TRBJ2-7, with 10 bases aligning to TRBD2. J lost 5 bases, V lost 4 bases, and 9 bases had no gene match. The length of the CDR3 is 15 residues. Germline V gene data show CDR1 as SGHKS and CDR2 as YYEKEE (reference sequence). The CDR3 DNA sequence: TGTGCCAGCAGCGCCTCGGGGACTAGCGTGCACGAGCAGTACTTC. Protein: CASSASGTSVHEQYF. The full variable domain, with the rest looked up from reference TRBV5-5 and TRBJ2-7, is DAGVTQSPTHLIKTRGQQVTLRCSPISGHKSVSWYQQVLGQGPQFIFQYYEKEERGRGNFPDRFSARQFPNYSSELNVNALLLGDSALYLCASSASGTSVHEQYFGPGTRLTVT.

The CDR3 sequence is CSVTREVGTGELFF. The CDR3 DNA sequence: TGCAGCGTTACCAGGGAGGTCGGCACCGGGGAGCTGTTTTTT. V usage is TRBV29-1 and J usage is TRBJ2-2; TRBD2 might be the D (6 bases). The V gene's germline CDR1 is SQVTM and CDR2 ANQGSEA. This CDR3 is built from 14 residues. The V gene lost 5 bases and the J gene lost 4 bases, with 14 bases spanning the gap.

The CDR3 DNA reads TGTGCCAGTAGTGTTCGTCCCTCGGACAATGAGCAGTTCTTC. Its protein product is CASSVRPSDNEQFF. The chain couples TRBV19 to TRBJ2-1; no definite D call. This CDR3 contains 14 residues. The germline V gene encodes CDR1 LNHDA and CDR2 SQIVND (reference sequence). Trimming removed 5 bases at V and 5 bases at J, with 13 bases between.

The chain uses TRBV27 and TRBJ2-4; 13 bases line up with TRBD2. V shed 6 bases, J shed 3 bases, and the junction held 2 bases outside the gene matches. Germline-derived CDR1 and CDR2 are MNHEY and SMNVEV (reference sequence). This CDR3 region has 15 residues. The CDR3 reads CASSGTSGNKNIQYF. CDR3 bases: TGTGCCAGCAGCGGGACTAGCGGGAACAAAAACATTCAGTACTTC.

This clone has a handful of counts. The chain couples TRBV23-1 to TRBJ2-2; a weak D match, TRBD1 (5 bases). TRBV23-1 counts as an open reading frame of uncertain function. The CDR3 length is 14 residues. V was pared by 0 bases and J by 4 bases, with 6 bases between. The DNA of the CDR3 is TGCGCCAGCAGTCAATCCGACAGCACCGGGGAGCTGTTTTTT. Amino acids: CASSQSDSTGELFF.

This clone was observed a few times. V is TRBV14 and J is TRBJ2-1; maybe TRBD2 (7 bases). Germline CDR1 and CDR2: SGHDN and FVKESK. V dropped 1 base and J dropped 8 bases, with 9 bases sitting between them. CDR3 length: 13 amino acids. DNA for the CDR3: TGTGCCAGCAGCCAAGGCGGGGGCTATGAGCAGTTCTTC. This codes for CASSQGGGYEQFF.

Details on this clone: The junction differs from germline at one of its ends, possibly a read error. The chain carries TRBV7-7 and TRBJ2-5; D not resolved. The CDR3 spans 14 residues. The germline V gene has CDR1 SSHAT and CDR2 FNYEAQ (reference sequence). CDR3 in DNA: TGTGCTAGCAGCTTAGCTCGTTCCGCGGAGACCCAGTACTTC. It specifies CASSLARSAETQYF.

The CDR3 sequence is CASSRTLAPQETQYF. The CDR3 DNA is TGCGCCAGCAGCCGAACACTAGCGCCCCAAGAGACCCAGTACTTC. V is TRBV4-1 and J is TRBJ2-5, with 7 positions matching TRBD2. V shed 4 bases and J 1 base; nucleotides not matched to a gene: 6. Germline V CDR1 and CDR2: MGHRA, YSYEKL. The CDR3 is 15 residues long.

This clone was seen a single time. V usage is TRBV9 and J usage is TRBJ2-1; 9 bases are shared with TRBD1. The CDR3 is made up of 15 amino acids. The trim removed 4 bases at V and 3 bases at J, leaving 5 bases unmatched. Germline CDR1 reads SGDLS; CDR2 reads YYNGEE. CDR3 protein: CASSLPGQGYNEQFF. The CDR3 nucleotides are TGTGCCAGCAGCCTTCCGGGACAGGGCTACAATGAGCAGTTCTTC.

The chain uses TRBV10-3 and TRBJ2-3; 7 bases align to TRBD2. With 0 bases clipped from V and 1 base from J, the junction kept 4 bases outside the gene matches. There are 16 residues in the CDR3. Germline assignment: CDR1 ENHRY and CDR2 SYGVKD. The CDR3 spells CAISESSGGGTDTQYF. CDR3 bases: TGTGCCATCAGTGAGTCGTCGGGGGGAGGCACAGATACGCAGTATTTT.

This clone has just a few counts. The V gene is TRBV7-3, the J gene TRBJ2-7; TRBD2 aligns across 14 bases. V was pared by 5 bases and J by 4 bases, with 4 bases of the junction left unmatched. CDR3 length equals 15 residues. Germline V gives CDR1 SGHTA, CDR2 FQGTGA. CDR3 protein: CASSVGTSGSYEQYF. CDR3 nucleotides: TGTGCCAGCAGCGTCGGGACTAGCGGGAGTTACGAGCAGTACTTC.

This clone turned up a few times. The chain links TRBV14 to TRBJ1-4; no reliable D call. The ends were cut back, 4 bases at V and 8 bases at J, with 8 bases in the middle. Germline CDR1 reads SGHDN; CDR2 reads FVKESK. This CDR3 has 12 amino acids. Here the CDR3 reads CASSPGREKLFF. CDR3 in DNA: TGTGCCAGCAGCCCCGGGAGAGAAAAACTGTTTTTT.